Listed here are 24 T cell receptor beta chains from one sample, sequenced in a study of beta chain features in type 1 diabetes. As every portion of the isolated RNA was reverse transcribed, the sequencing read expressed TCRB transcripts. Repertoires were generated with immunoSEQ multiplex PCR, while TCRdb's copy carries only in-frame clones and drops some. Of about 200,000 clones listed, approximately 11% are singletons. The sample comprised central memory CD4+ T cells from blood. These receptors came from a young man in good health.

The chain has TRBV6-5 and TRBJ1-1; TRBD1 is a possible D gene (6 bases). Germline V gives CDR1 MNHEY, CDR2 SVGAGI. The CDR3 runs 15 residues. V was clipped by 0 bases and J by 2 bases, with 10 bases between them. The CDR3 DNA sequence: TGTGCCAGCAGTTACTCTGGCAGGGGAAACACTGAAGCTTTCTTT. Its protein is CASSYSGRGNTEAFF.

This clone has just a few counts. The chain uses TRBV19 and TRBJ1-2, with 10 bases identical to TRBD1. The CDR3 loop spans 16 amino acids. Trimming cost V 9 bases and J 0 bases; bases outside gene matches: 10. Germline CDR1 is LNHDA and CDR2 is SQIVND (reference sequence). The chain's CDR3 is CASRTTGGPANYGYTF. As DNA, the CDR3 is TGTGCCAGCAGAACGACAGGGGGCCCTGCTAACTATGGCTACACCTTC.

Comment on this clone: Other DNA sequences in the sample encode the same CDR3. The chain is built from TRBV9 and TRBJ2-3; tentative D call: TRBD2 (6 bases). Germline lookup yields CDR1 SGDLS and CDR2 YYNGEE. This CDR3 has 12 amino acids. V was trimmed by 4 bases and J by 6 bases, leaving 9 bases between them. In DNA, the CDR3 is TGTGCCAGCAGCCTAGGGAGGGATACGCAGTATTTT. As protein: CASSLGRDTQYF.

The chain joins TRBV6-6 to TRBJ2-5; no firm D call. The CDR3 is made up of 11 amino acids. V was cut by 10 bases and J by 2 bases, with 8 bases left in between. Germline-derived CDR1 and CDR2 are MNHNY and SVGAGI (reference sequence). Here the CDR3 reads CATQQQETQYF. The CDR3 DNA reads TGTGCCACACAGCAACAAGAGACCCAGTACTTC.

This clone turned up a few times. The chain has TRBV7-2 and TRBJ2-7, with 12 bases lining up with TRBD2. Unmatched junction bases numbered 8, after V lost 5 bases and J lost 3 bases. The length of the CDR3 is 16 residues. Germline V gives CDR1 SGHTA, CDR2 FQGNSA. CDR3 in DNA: TGTGCCAGCAGCCCGGACGGGACTAGCGGGCTCTACGAGCAGTACTTC. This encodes CASSPDGTSGLYEQYF.

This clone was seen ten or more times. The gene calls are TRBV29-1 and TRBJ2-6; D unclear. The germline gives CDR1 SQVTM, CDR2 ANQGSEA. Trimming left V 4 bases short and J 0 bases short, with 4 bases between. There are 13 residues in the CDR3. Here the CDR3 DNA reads TGCAGCGTTGTAAGCTCTGGGGCCAACGTCCTGACTTTC. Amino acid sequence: CSVVSSGANVLTF. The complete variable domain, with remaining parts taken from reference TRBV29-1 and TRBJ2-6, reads SAVISQKPSRDICQRGTSLTIQCQVDSQVTMMFWYRQQPGQSLTLIATANQGSEATYESGFVIDKFPISRPNLTFSTLTVSNMSPEDSSIYLCSVVSSGANVLTFGAGSRLTVL.

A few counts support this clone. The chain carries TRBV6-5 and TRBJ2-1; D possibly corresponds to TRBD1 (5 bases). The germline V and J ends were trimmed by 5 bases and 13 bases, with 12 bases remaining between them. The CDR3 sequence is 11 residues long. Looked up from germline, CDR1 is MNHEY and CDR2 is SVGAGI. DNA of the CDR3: TGTGCCAGCAGTGAAATCAGGGTTCAGTTCTTC. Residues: CASSEIRVQFF.

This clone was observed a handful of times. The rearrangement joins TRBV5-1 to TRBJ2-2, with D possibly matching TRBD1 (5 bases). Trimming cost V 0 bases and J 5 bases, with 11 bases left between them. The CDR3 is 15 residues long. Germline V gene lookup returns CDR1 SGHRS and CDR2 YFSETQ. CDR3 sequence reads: CASSLGSTGTGELFF. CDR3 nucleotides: TGCGCCAGCAGCTTGGGGAGTACAGGTACCGGGGAGCTGTTTTTT.

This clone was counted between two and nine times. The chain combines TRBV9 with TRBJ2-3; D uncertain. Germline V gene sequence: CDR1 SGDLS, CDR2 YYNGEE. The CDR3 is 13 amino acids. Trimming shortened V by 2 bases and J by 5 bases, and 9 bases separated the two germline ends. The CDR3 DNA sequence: TGTGCCAGCAGCGTCCTTAGTGGAGATACGCAGTATTTT. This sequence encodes CASSVLSGDTQYF.

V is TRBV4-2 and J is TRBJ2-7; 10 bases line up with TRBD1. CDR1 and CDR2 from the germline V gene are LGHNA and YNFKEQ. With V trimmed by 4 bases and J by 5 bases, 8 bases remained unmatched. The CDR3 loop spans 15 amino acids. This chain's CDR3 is CASSPGTGEPHEQYF. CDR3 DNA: TGTGCCAGCAGCCCCGGGACAGGGGAACCCCACGAGCAGTACTTC.

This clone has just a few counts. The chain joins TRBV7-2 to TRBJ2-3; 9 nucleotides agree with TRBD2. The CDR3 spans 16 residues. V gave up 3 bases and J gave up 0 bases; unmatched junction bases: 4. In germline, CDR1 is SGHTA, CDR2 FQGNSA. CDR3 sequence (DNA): TGTGCCAGCAGCTTCCTAGCGGGGTCTAGCACAGATACGCAGTATTTT. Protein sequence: CASSFLAGSSTDTQYF.

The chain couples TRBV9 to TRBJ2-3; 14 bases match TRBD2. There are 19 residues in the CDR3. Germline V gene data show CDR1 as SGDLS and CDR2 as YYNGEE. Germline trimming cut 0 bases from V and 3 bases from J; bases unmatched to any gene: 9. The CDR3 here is CASSVAPRLAGGPTDTQYF. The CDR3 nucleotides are TGTGCCAGCAGCGTAGCCCCCAGACTAGCGGGAGGGCCTACAGATACGCAGTATTTT.

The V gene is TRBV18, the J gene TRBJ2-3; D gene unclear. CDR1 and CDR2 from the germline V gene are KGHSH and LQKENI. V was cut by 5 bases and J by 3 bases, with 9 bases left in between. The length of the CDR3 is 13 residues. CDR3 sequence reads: CASSGSQTDTQYF. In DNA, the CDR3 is TGTGCCAGCTCAGGTAGCCAGACAGATACGCAGTATTTT.

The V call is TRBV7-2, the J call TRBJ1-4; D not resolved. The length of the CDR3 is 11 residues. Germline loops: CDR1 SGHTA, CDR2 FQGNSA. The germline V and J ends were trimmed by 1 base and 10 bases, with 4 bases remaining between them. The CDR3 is CASSLGGKLFF. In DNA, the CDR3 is TGTGCCAGCAGCTTAGGCGGAAAACTGTTTTTT.

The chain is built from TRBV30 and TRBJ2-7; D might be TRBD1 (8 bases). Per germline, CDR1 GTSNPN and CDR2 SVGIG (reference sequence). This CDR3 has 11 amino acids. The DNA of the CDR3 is TGTGCGACAGGGGAGGGCTACGAGCAGTACTTC. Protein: CATGEGYEQYF.

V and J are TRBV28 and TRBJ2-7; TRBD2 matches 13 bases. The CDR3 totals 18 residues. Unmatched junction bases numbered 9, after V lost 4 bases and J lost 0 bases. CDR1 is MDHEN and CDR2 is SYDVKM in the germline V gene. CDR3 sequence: CASSSGTSGTSISYEQYF. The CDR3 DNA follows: TGTGCCAGCAGTTCCGGGACTAGCGGGACATCGATCTCCTACGAGCAGTACTTC.

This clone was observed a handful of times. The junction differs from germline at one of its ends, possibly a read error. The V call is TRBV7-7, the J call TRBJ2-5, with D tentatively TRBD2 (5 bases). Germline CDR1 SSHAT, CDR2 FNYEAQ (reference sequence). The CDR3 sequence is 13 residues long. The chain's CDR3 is CASSFGSKGTQYF. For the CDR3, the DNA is TGTGCTAGCAGCTTTGGGAGCAAGGGGACCCAGTACTTC.

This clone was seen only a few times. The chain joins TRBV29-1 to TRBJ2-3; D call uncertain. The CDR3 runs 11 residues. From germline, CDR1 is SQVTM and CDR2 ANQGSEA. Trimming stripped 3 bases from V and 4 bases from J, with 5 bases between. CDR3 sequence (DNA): TGCAGCGTTGATGAATCAGATACGCAGTATTTT. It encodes CSVDESDTQYF.

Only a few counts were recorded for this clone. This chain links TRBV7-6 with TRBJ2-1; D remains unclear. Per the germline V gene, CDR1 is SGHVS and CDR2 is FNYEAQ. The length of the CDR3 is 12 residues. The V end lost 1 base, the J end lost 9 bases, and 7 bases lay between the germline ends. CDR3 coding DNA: TGTGCCAGCAGCTTAGTACATGGTGAGCAGTTCTTC. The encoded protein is CASSLVHGEQFF.

As DNA, the CDR3 is TGTGCCAGCAGTTTACCCCTCCTAGCGGGAGCTGCGGACGAGCAGTACTTC. Amino acid sequence: CASSLPLLAGAADEQYF. The chain employs TRBV28 and TRBJ2-7; 10 positions match TRBD2. The CDR3 runs to 17 residues. Germline values: CDR1 MDHEN, CDR2 SYDVKM. The V and J ends lost 2 bases and 5 bases, in that order; junction bases with no gene match: 12.

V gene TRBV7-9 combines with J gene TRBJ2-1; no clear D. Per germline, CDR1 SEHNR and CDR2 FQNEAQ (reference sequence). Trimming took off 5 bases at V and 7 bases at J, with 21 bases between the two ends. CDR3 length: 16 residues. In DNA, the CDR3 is TGTGCCAGCAGCCCCCCCGGCGGATCGGATAAGAATGAGCAGTTCTTC. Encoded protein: CASSPPGGSDKNEQFF. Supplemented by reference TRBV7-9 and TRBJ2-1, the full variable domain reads DTGVSQNPRHKITKRGQNVTFRCDPISEHNRLYWYRQTLGQGPEFLTYFQNEAQLEKSRLLSDRFSAERPKGSFSTLEIQRTEQGDSAMYLCASSPPGGSDKNEQFFGPGTRLTVL.

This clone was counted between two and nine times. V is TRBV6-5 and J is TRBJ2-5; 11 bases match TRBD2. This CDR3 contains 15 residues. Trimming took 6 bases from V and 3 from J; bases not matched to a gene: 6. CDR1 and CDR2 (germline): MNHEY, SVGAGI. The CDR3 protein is CASSLAGGHEETQYF. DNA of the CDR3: TGTGCCAGCAGCTTAGCGGGAGGGCATGAAGAGACCCAGTACTTC.

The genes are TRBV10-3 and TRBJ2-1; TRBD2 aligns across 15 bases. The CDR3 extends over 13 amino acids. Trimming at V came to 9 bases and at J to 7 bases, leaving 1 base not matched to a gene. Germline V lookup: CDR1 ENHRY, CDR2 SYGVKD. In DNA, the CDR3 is TGTGCCATGGGACTAGCGGGAGGTAATGAGCAGTTCTTC. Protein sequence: CAMGLAGGNEQFF.

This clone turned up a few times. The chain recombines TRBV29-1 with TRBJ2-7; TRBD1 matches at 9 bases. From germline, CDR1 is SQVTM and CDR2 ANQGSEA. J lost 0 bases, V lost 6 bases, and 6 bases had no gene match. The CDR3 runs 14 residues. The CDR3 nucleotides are TGCAGCGTGGAGGACAGGGGAAACTCCTACGAGCAGTACTTC. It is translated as CSVEDRGNSYEQYF.